The 18 T cell receptor beta chains listed next were all sequenced from one sample in a study of post-analysis software for immune sequencing data. Study-level results: Roughly 5 TRBV segments (TRBV5-6, TRBV5-1 and TRBV20-1 among them) occurred more frequently in patients than in controls.

Their recognized antigens are unknown. Unique molecular identifiers tagged the TCR beta cDNA libraries. TCRdb called the PCR reads again in MiXCR, with one record for every CDR3 protein. Here the sample spans about 430,000 distinct CDR3 sequences, approximately 42% being singletons. The material sequenced was blood. These TCRs come from a girl aged 2-10 years with multiple sclerosis.

In its sample, this clonotype was seen once. The CDR3 spells CASSGGTVEQFF. CDR3 sequence (DNA): TGTGCCAGCAGTGGGGGGACCGTAGAGCAGTTCTTC. This chain connects TRBV2 to TRBJ2-1; D assignment may be TRBD1 or TRBD2 (5 bases each). Germline V lookup: CDR1 SNHLY, CDR2 FYNNEI. The CDR3 runs 12 residues. V was pared by 4 bases and J by 10 bases, with 11 bases between.

With respect to this clonotype: At one boundary the junction diverges from the germline segment, which might be a read error. This chain links TRBV28 with TRBJ2-1; 11 nucleotides line up with TRBD2. This CDR3 is 18 amino acids long. Germline CDR1 and CDR2: MDHEN and SYDVKM. The CDR3 reads CVSSSRLAGGQDYNEQFF. The CDR3 coding sequence is TGTGTCAGCAGTTCTCGGCTAGCGGGAGGCCAGGACTACAATGAGCAGTTCTTC.

There are a few counts of this clonotype. The V gene is TRBV5-1, the J gene TRBJ1-1, with D possibly matching TRBD1 (5 bases). From germline, CDR1 is SGHRS and CDR2 YFSETQ. The CDR3 has 12 amino acids. The V and J ends lost 2 bases and 11 bases respectively, with 13 bases between them. CDR3 coding DNA: TGCGCCAGCAGCTTAACGCCCCCAGGGGCTTTCTTT. Translation gives CASSLTPPGAFF.

The J gene is TRBJ2-3, the V gene TRBV4-1, with TRBD2 identical over 7 bases. The CDR3 length is 15 residues. V lost 7 bases to trimming and J lost 2 bases; unmatched junction nucleotides: 9. From germline, CDR1 is MGHRA and CDR2 YSYEKL. This CDR3 reads CASTTSGTATDTQYF. CDR3 sequence (DNA): TGCGCCAGCACTACAAGCGGGACCGCCACAGATACGCAGTATTTT.

This clonotype was counted a few times. The chain recombines TRBV12-3 or TRBV12-4 with TRBJ2-1, with 7 positions matching TRBD2. This CDR3 has 14 amino acids. Germline trimming cut 4 bases from V and 7 bases from J; bases unmatched to any gene: 7. The CDR3 loop is CASSSQAGLNEQFF. CDR3 bases: TGTGCCAGCAGTTCACAAGCGGGACTGAATGAGCAGTTCTTC.

This sequence joins TRBV28 and TRBJ2-3; D assignment may be TRBD1 or TRBD2 (5 bases each). Trimming stripped 4 bases from V and 6 bases from J, with 20 bases between. The germline V gene encodes CDR1 MDHEN and CDR2 SYDVKM. This CDR3 has 16 residues. The CDR3 bases are TGTGCCAGCAGTTCCCCTGGGACGGTGGGGGTTGATACGCAGTATTTT. Translation gives CASSSPGTVGVDTQYF.

V usage is TRBV20-1 and J usage is TRBJ2-5; possibly TRBD1 or TRBD2 for D (5 bases each). Germline V lookup: CDR1 DFQATT, CDR2 SNEGSKA (reference sequence). This CDR3 is 13 amino acids long. V was shortened by 3 bases and J by 5 bases, with 13 bases between the two germline ends. The CDR3 protein is CSASGAPRETQYF. In DNA, the CDR3 is TGCAGTGCTAGCGGGGCCCCACGGGAGACCCAGTACTTC.

The rearrangement joins TRBV7-2 to TRBJ2-7; 8 bases are a match to TRBD2. Germline V gives CDR1 SGHTA, CDR2 FQGNSA. V lost 1 base and J lost 2; bases outside the gene matches: 7. The CDR3 runs to 16 residues. In nucleotides, the CDR3 is TGTGCCAGCAGCTTAGAGGCTAGCGGGCTTCCCTACGAGCAGTACTTC. Translation gives CASSLEASGLPYEQYF.

The chain employs TRBV29-1 and TRBJ1-1; D is possibly TRBD1 (5 bases). The ends were cut back, 4 bases at V and 4 bases at J, with 13 bases in the middle. The CDR3 runs to 13 residues. Germline assignment: CDR1 SQVTM and CDR2 ANQGSEA. CDR3 in amino acids: CSVALGGVTEAFF. The CDR3 coding sequence is TGCAGCGTTGCCCTGGGGGGTGTCACTGAAGCTTTCTTT. The full variable domain, its missing parts supplied by reference TRBV29-1 and TRBJ1-1, is SAVISQKPSRDICQRGTSLTIQCQVDSQVTMMFWYRQQPGQSLTLIATANQGSEATYESGFVIDKFPISRPNLTFSTLTVSNMSPEDSSIYLCSVALGGVTEAFFGQGTRLTVV.

V usage is TRBV29-1 and J usage is TRBJ2-1, with D perhaps assigned TRBD1 or TRBD2 (5 bases each). Germline V gene sequence: CDR1 SQVTM, CDR2 ANQGSEA. The V gene lost 5 bases and the J gene lost 6 bases, with 23 bases spanning the gap. The CDR3 consists of 16 residues. The CDR3 region is CSVNGGGLSSRNEQFF. DNA for the CDR3: TGCAGCGTTAATGGGGGTGGACTGTCAAGTCGCAATGAGCAGTTCTTC.

The chain uses TRBV20-1 and TRBJ1-1; D call uncertain. This CDR3 comprises 12 residues. The germline CDR1 and CDR2 sequences are DFQATT and SNEGSKA (reference sequence). The V and J ends lost 2 bases and 3 bases respectively, with 7 bases between them. The CDR3 region has the DNA TGCAGTGCTAGATGGGCCTACACTGAAGCTTTCTTT. Residues: CSARWAYTEAFF.

This clonotype was counted ten times or more. The V call is TRBV3-1, the J call TRBJ1-1; 8 positions agree with TRBD1. The germline gives CDR1 LGHDT, CDR2 YNNKEL (reference sequence). Germline trimming cut 1 base from V and 4 bases from J; bases unmatched to any gene: 11. This CDR3 spans 17 amino acids. The CDR3 DNA reads TGTGCCAGCAGCCAAGTAAACAGGGGGACCCTGGTCACTGAAGCTTTCTTT. Its translation is CASSQVNRGTLVTEAFF.

Only a few counts were recorded for this clonotype. The chain is built from TRBV24-1 and TRBJ2-1; D possibly corresponds to TRBD2 (5 bases). V lost 12 bases to trimming and J lost 6 bases, with 23 bases between them. This CDR3 contains 15 residues. Germline V gene data show CDR1 as KGHDR and CDR2 as SFDVKD. Here the CDR3 DNA reads TGTGCCCGAAGAGGAGGTGGGAACATCTCCAATGAGCAGTTCTTC. Protein product: CARRGGGNISNEQFF.

To note about this clonotype: A read error may produce the germline difference seen at one junction end. The rearrangement uses TRBV10-3 and TRBJ2-3; the D is unclear. This CDR3 is 14 amino acids long. Per germline, CDR1 ENHRY and CDR2 SYGVKD. The CDR3, as DNA: TGTGCCATCAGTGGCCGGCCTGGCACAGATATGCAGTATTTT. It specifies CAISGRPGTDMQYF.

Only a few counts were recorded for this clonotype. The V gene is TRBV5-1, the J gene TRBJ2-7, with 9 positions matching TRBD2. The germline V gene encodes CDR1 SGHRS and CDR2 YFSETQ. CDR3 size: 15 residues. V trimming: 1 base; J trimming: 3 bases; junction bases outside the gene matches: 5. The CDR3 loop is CASSLSAGGFYEQYF. The CDR3 nucleotides read TGCGCCAGCAGCTTGTCGGCGGGAGGGTTCTACGAGCAGTACTTC.

In regard to this clonotype: The germline gene is not matched at one end of the junction; a read error may be the cause. V usage is TRBV29-1 and J usage is TRBJ2-3, with 10 nucleotides matching TRBD2. The germline gives CDR1 SQVTM, CDR2 ANQGSEA. This CDR3 spans 14 amino acids. CDR3 sequence (DNA): TGCAGCGCCCTACTAGCGGGACTCACAGATACGCGGTATTTT. The encoded protein is CSALLAGLTDTRYF.

The V gene is TRBV5-1, the J gene TRBJ2-3, with D maybe TRBD2 (6 bases). The CDR3 is 16 residues long. The germline V and J ends were trimmed by 4 bases and 0 bases, with 15 bases remaining between them. Germline CDR1 is SGHRS and CDR2 is YFSETQ. The CDR3 DNA reads as TGCGCCAGCAGCGGCGCTAGCGACTCTAGCACAGATACGCAGTATTTT. Translation gives CASSGASDSSTDTQYF.

The chain links TRBV20-1 to TRBJ1-2; D is ambiguous. The CDR3 consists of 12 residues. The V end was cut by 7 bases, the J end by 7 bases, with 16 bases between. CDR1 and CDR2 (germline): DFQATT, SNEGSKA (reference sequence). As DNA, the CDR3 is TGCAGTGTCACCCTACCTGGAGGTGGCTACACCTTC. It is translated as CSVTLPGGGYTF.